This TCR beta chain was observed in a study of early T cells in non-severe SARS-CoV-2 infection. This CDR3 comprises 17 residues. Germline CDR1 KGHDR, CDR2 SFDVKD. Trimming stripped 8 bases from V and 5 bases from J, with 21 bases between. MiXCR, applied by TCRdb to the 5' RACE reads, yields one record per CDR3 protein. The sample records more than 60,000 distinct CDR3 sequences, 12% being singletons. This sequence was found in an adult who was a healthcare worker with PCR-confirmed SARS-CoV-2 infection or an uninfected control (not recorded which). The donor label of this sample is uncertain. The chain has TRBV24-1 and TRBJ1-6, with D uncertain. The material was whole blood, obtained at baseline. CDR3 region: CATTSGFNLLDNSPLHF. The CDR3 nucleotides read TGTGCCACCACCTCCGGATTCAATTTACTGGATAATTCACCCCTCCACTTT.